A single sample is the source of the 18 T cell receptor beta chains below, sequenced in a study of blood T cell repertoires in COVID-19. Some clones are missing from TCRdb's copy, which holds only in-frame ones; the method was immunoSEQ multiplex PCR. Seen here are fewer than 100,000 clones, roughly 86% observed once, and the top ten hold 10%. Sequencing used peripheral blood. These TCRs come from a man aged 50 to 60 with acute or convalescent COVID-19.

The chain is built from TRBV18 and TRBJ1-2; 7 positions match TRBD1. The germline V gene has CDR1 KGHSH and CDR2 LQKENI. J lost 2 bases, V lost 4 bases, and 7 bases had no gene match. The CDR3 contains 15 residues. The CDR3 nucleotides are TGTGCCAGCTCACGGGACAGCCTGTTAAACTATGGCTACACCTTC. It encodes CASSRDSLLNYGYTF. Based on the CDR3 plus reference TRBV18 and TRBJ1-2, the full variable domain is NAGVMQNPRHLVRRRGQEARLRCSPMKGHSHVYWYRQLPEEGLKFMVYLQKENIIDESGMPKERFSAEFPKEGPSILRIQQVVRGDSAAYFCASSRDSLLNYGYTFGSGTRLTVV.

The gene calls are TRBV11-3 and TRBJ1-1, with 7 positions matching TRBD1. V lost 2 bases to trimming and J lost 1 base; unmatched junction nucleotides: 4. The CDR3 extends over 15 amino acids. The germline CDR1 and CDR2 sequences are SGHNT and YENEEA. CDR3 sequence (DNA): TGTGCCAGCAGCTTACCCCAGGGGGGGAACACTGAAGCTTTCTTT. Encoded protein: CASSLPQGGNTEAFF.

The gene calls are TRBV27 and TRBJ2-2; 10 nucleotides line up with TRBD2. J gave up 2 bases and V 2 bases, and 5 bases lay outside the gene matches. The CDR3 extends over 17 amino acids. Germline-derived CDR1 and CDR2 are MNHEY and SMNVEV (reference sequence). The CDR3 DNA is TGTGCCAGCAGTTTAGCTAGCGGGAGAGGAAACACCGGGGAGCTGTTTTTT. Translating gives CASSLASGRGNTGELFF.

The rearrangement links TRBV6-5 to TRBJ2-1; 10 bases are shared with TRBD1. V lost 6 bases, J lost 4 bases, and 6 bases stayed unmatched. The CDR3 has 15 residues. Looked up from germline, CDR1 is MNHEY and CDR2 is SVGAGI. CDR3 DNA sequence: TGTGCCAGCAGAAGGACAGGGGGGCCTTACAATGAGCAGTTCTTC. The encoded protein is CASRRTGGPYNEQFF.

The gene calls are TRBV9 and TRBJ2-7; the D gene is possibly TRBD2 (5 bases). The germline CDR1 and CDR2 sequences are SGDLS and YYNGEE. V was cut by 5 bases and J by 0 bases, with 12 bases left in between. The CDR3 totals 14 residues. The CDR3 sequence: CASSEGSFSYEQYF. For the CDR3, the DNA is TGTGCCAGCAGTGAGGGCAGTTTCTCCTACGAGCAGTACTTC.

The chain uses TRBV2 and TRBJ2-7, with no clear D. CDR1 SNHLY and CDR2 FYNNEI come from the germline V gene. The CDR3 spans 15 residues. V was clipped by 4 bases and J by 7 bases, with 20 bases between them. The CDR3 nucleotides are TGTGCCAGCAGTGTAGCCGCTCTTGGTTTCAGAGAGCAGTACTTC. This translates into CASSVAALGFREQYF.

The chain recombines TRBV3-1 (or the pseudogene TRBV3-2) with TRBJ2-1; a weak D match, TRBD2 (5 bases). CDR1 and CDR2 from the germline V gene are LGHDT and YNNKEL (reference sequence). There are 12 residues in the CDR3. The V end lost 8 bases, the J end lost 0 bases, and 5 bases lay between the germline ends. The CDR3 sequence: CASGSSYNEQFF. The CDR3 region has the DNA TGTGCCAGCGGGAGCTCCTACAATGAGCAGTTCTTC.

This rearrangement joins TRBV20-1 to TRBJ2-1; 8 nucleotides align to TRBD2. The trim removed 3 bases at V and 6 bases at J, leaving 10 bases unmatched. Germline CDR1 is DFQATT and CDR2 is SNEGSKA (reference sequence). This CDR3 region has 15 residues. The chain's CDR3 is CSASLSSGRSNEQFF. CDR3 bases: TGCAGTGCTAGTCTCTCAAGCGGGAGATCCAATGAGCAGTTCTTC.

This rearrangement joins TRBV4-2 to TRBJ2-7; 8 nucleotides align to TRBD2. The length of the CDR3 is 14 residues. J was trimmed by 2 bases and V by 5 bases; bases with no gene match: 5. Germline lookup yields CDR1 LGHNA and CDR2 YNFKEQ. CDR3: CASSSTSGPYEQYF. The CDR3 DNA follows: TGTGCCAGCAGCTCCACTAGCGGCCCCTACGAGCAGTACTTC.

The V gene is TRBV9, the J gene TRBJ1-2; tentatively, D is TRBD1 (6 bases). This CDR3 contains 15 residues. V gave up 4 bases and J gave up 4 bases, with 17 bases separating them. CDR1 SGDLS and CDR2 YYNGEE come from the germline V gene. DNA for the CDR3: TGTGCCAGCAGCCCATCTGGGGACACTTCCTATGGCTACACCTTC. As protein: CASSPSGDTSYGYTF. The whole variable domain, filled in from reference TRBV9 and TRBJ1-2, reads DSGVTQTPKHLITATGQRVTLRCSPRSGDLSVYWYQQSLDQGLQFLIQYYNGEERAKGNILERFSAQQFPDLHSELNLSSLELGDSALYFCASSPSGDTSYGYTFGSGTRLTVV.

This clone has just one count. The chain has TRBV5-5 and TRBJ1-2, with TRBD1 matching 8 bases. The CDR3 consists of 16 residues. From germline, CDR1 is SGHKS and CDR2 YYEKEE (reference sequence). Trimming took 0 bases from V and 6 from J; bases not matched to a gene: 10. CDR3 region: CASSLALGRGQNGYTF. CDR3 sequence (DNA): TGTGCCAGCAGCTTGGCCTTAGGCAGGGGGCAGAATGGCTACACCTTC.

The chain recombines TRBV5-1 with TRBJ2-5, with D unclear. Germline V gives CDR1 SGHRS, CDR2 YFSETQ. V was pared by 3 bases and J by 3 bases, with 12 bases between. This CDR3 spans 14 amino acids. The CDR3 coding sequence is TGCGCCAGCAGCTATTCTACAGTGAAAGAGACCCAGTACTTC. The encoded protein is CASSYSTVKETQYF.

J is TRBJ1-4 and V is TRBV10-3, with TRBD1 matching 11 bases. The CDR3 loop spans 13 amino acids. The trim removed 6 bases at V and 6 bases at J, leaving 0 bases unmatched. The germline CDR1 and CDR2 sequences are ENHRY and SYGVKD. CDR3 residues: CAIRGQGDEKLFF. CDR3 coding DNA: TGTGCCATCAGGGGACAGGGGGATGAAAAACTGTTTTTT.

As concerns this clone: This sample also contains other DNA sequences that code for the same CDR3. V and J are TRBV19 and TRBJ2-3; 7 bases match TRBD2. CDR3 length: 17 residues. CDR1 is LNHDA, CDR2 SQIVND, per germline (reference sequence). J lost 4 bases, V lost 5 bases, and 15 bases had no gene match. The CDR3 sequence is CASSGRTGGSSPDTQYF. CDR3 sequence (DNA): TGTGCCAGTAGTGGACGGACGGGGGGATCCTCGCCAGATACGCAGTATTTT.

The rearrangement links TRBV7-2 to TRBJ2-3; 8 bases are a match to TRBD2. This CDR3 comprises 17 residues. V lost 5 bases, J lost 3 bases, and 13 bases stayed unmatched. Germline CDR1 and CDR2: SGHTA and FQGNSA. Written as DNA, the CDR3 is TGTGCCAGCAGCAAACAAGCGGGAGCTTCATGGACAGATACGCAGTATTTT. Its protein is CASSKQAGASWTDTQYF.

V is TRBV19 and J is TRBJ2-1, with TRBD2 matching 8 bases. The CDR3 length is 16 residues. Germline V gene data show CDR1 as LNHDA and CDR2 as SQIVND (reference sequence). The V segment lost 4 bases and the J segment 0 bases; nucleotides outside the gene matches: 5. The CDR3 bases are TGTGCCAGTAGTACCCTAGCGGGCCGCTCCTACAATGAGCAGTTCTTC. As protein: CASSTLAGRSYNEQFF.

This clone was seen a few times. V and J are TRBV7-9 and TRBJ2-1; TRBD2 aligns across 7 bases. Germline CDR1 SEHNR, CDR2 FQNEAQ (reference sequence). The CDR3 runs 14 residues. V was clipped by 5 bases and J by 6 bases; unmatched bases: 7. DNA for the CDR3: TGTGCCAGCAGCGCCGGGGCTAGCGGCAATGAGCAGTTCTTC. Protein: CASSAGASGNEQFF.

The rearrangement uses TRBV27 and TRBJ1-5; 9 bases match TRBD1. There are 15 residues in the CDR3. V lost 6 bases and J lost 5; bases outside the gene matches: 8. Germline assignment: CDR1 MNHEY and CDR2 SMNVEV (reference sequence). This chain's CDR3 is CASSAGTGQDQPQHF. For the CDR3, the DNA is TGTGCCAGCAGCGCCGGGACAGGGCAAGATCAGCCCCAGCATTTT.